This T cell receptor beta chain is from a study of cytomegalovirus exposure and HLA in healthy donors. Germline loops: CDR1 KGHSH, CDR2 LQKENI. The CDR3 spans 15 residues. This clone has a handful of counts. Use of 60 Vbeta and 13 Jbeta primers characterized the PCR. Method: immunoSEQ multiplex PCR; TCRdb's copy keeps in-frame clones and lacks some. The sample lists over 80,000 clones, roughly four fifths occurring once. The genes are TRBV18 and TRBJ2-5; D may be TRBD1 (6 bases). The end of the DNA fits TRBJ2-7 better, so the J call may be wrong. The sample was PBMCs. This receptor was taken from a man between 35 and 55 years old in good health and CMV-seropositive. CDR3 loop: CASSLQRDTLYEQYF. CDR3 DNA sequence: TGTGCCAGCTCACTTCAACGGGACACACTCTACGAGCAGTACTTC.